The 30 T cell receptor beta chains given below trace back to one sample, sequenced in a study of T cells in Graves' hyperthyroidism and ophthalmopathy. Amplified TCR beta CDR3 regions came from RNA transcripts. A first-round RT-PCR of the TCR CDR3 used the HTBI primer set. TCRdb reanalysed the multiplex PCR reads using MiXCR and keeps one entry per CDR3 protein. This sample yields about 720,000 distinct CDR3 sequences, of which around 17% are seen a single time; about 8.4% belongs to the top ten. The sequencing input was blood. The receptor set was obtained from a man in his late teens or twenties with Graves' hyperthyroidism.

There are many counts of this clonotype. This chain links TRBV12-3 or TRBV12-4 with TRBJ2-7; 10 bases align to TRBD2. With 4 bases clipped from V and 7 bases from J, the junction kept 7 bases outside the gene matches. The CDR3 covers 14 residues. The CDR3 DNA follows: TGTGCCAGCAGTTCATCTAGCGGGAGTCAGGAGCAGTACTTC. This gives the protein CASSSSSGSQEQYF.

This clonotype was seen at least ten times. The V gene is TRBV3-1, the J gene TRBJ2-7; 9 bases fit TRBD2. Losses at the gene ends were 6 bases for V and 5 bases for J; bases not matched to a gene: 11. This CDR3 has 15 amino acids. Germline V gene sequence: CDR1 LGHDT, CDR2 YNNKEL (reference sequence). CDR3 residues: CASRDLSGSSHEQYF. The CDR3, as DNA: TGTGCCAGCAGGGACCTTAGCGGGAGTTCCCACGAGCAGTACTTC.

The chain uses TRBV3-1 and TRBJ1-6; 8 bases line up with TRBD1. CDR1 and CDR2 (germline): LGHDT, YNNKEL (reference sequence). Trimming removed 5 bases from V and 4 bases from J; junction bases left unmatched: 19. This CDR3 is built from 20 residues. The CDR3 loop is CASSSGGGRVIPKYNSPLHF. The DNA of the CDR3 is TGTGCCAGCAGCTCAGGGGGCGGCAGGGTGATACCGAAATATAATTCACCCCTCCACTTT.

V is TRBV28 and J is TRBJ1-1; D is perhaps TRBD1 (6 bases). V was clipped by 1 base and J by 3 bases, with 12 bases between them. The CDR3 has 15 amino acids. Per germline, CDR1 MDHEN and CDR2 SYDVKM. CDR3 bases: TGTGCCAGCAGTTTATTCGTTAGGGGGGACACTGAAGCTTTCTTT. Its translation: CASSLFVRGDTEAFF. Combining the CDR3 with reference TRBV28 and TRBJ1-1 gives the whole variable domain DVKVTQSSRYLVKRTGEKVFLECVQDMDHENMFWYRQDPGLGLRLIYFSYDVKMKEKGDIPEGYSVSREKKERFSLILESASTNQTSMYLCASSLFVRGDTEAFFGQGTRLTVV.

In this sample, this clonotype turned up many times. The chain links TRBV2 to TRBJ1-2, with 7 bases fitting TRBD1. Germline V gene lookup returns CDR1 SNHLY and CDR2 FYNNEI. The CDR3 has 14 residues. V shed 2 bases and J 9 bases; nucleotides not matched to a gene: 9. The chain's CDR3 is CASSERDSRRSYTF. In DNA form, the CDR3 reads TGTGCCAGCAGTGAAAGGGACAGCCGACGGAGCTACACCTTC.

V usage is TRBV20-1 and J usage is TRBJ2-1; D not resolved. The V gene's germline CDR1 is DFQATT and CDR2 SNEGSKA (reference sequence). V lost 3 bases to trimming and J lost 5 bases, with 11 bases between them. This CDR3 comprises 13 residues. CDR3 coding DNA: TGCAGTGCTAGGTTCCTAACCGACAATGAGCAGTTCTTC. Protein: CSARFLTDNEQFF.

This clonotype has at least ten counts. V gene TRBV24-1 combines with J gene TRBJ2-1, with 12 bases fitting TRBD2. V dropped 4 bases and J dropped 4; count of bases not matched to a gene: 4. Germline V CDR1 and CDR2: KGHDR, SFDVKD. This CDR3 region has 16 residues. The CDR3 nucleotides are TGTGCCACCAGTGACCGGACTAGCGGGATATACAATGAGCAGTTCTTC. Protein sequence: CATSDRTSGIYNEQFF.

This clonotype appeared many times. This chain uses TRBV10-3 with TRBJ2-1; 11 nucleotides line up with TRBD2. V dropped 0 bases and J dropped 10; count of bases not matched to a gene: 11. This CDR3 comprises 17 residues. Per the germline V gene, CDR1 is ENHRY and CDR2 is SYGVKD. The CDR3 spells CAISESIHSGRAGEQFF. The CDR3 bases are TGTGCCATCAGTGAGTCGATTCATAGCGGGAGGGCCGGGGAGCAGTTCTTC.

The chain joins TRBV19 to TRBJ2-7; 7 bases fit TRBD2. The germline V gene has CDR1 LNHDA and CDR2 SQIVND (reference sequence). The CDR3 loop spans 14 amino acids. J was trimmed by 6 bases and V by 6 bases; bases with no gene match: 11. CDR3 DNA: TGTGCCAGTAGCCCGGATGCGGGAGCTGGCGAGCAGTACTTC. Translated, it gives CASSPDAGAGEQYF.

The J gene is TRBJ2-5, the V gene TRBV6-5; TRBD2 might be the D (5 bases). Germline V gene lookup returns CDR1 MNHEY and CDR2 SVGAGI. V lost 2 bases and J 2 bases, leaving 21 bases between the germline ends. CDR3 length: 18 amino acids. The CDR3 sequence is CASSYRPGSGRVQETQYF. The CDR3 DNA reads as TGTGCCAGCAGTTACCGTCCAGGTTCCGGGCGGGTACAAGAGACCCAGTACTTC.

This clonotype was detected ten times or more. The rearrangement links TRBV3-1 to TRBJ2-3; D gene unclear. Germline CDR1 LGHDT, CDR2 YNNKEL (reference sequence). V lost 3 bases and J lost 5, with 15 bases in between. The CDR3 consists of 15 residues. Written as DNA, the CDR3 is TGTGCCAGCAGCCACCTCCTAGTCGGAAAAGATACGCAGTATTTT. It specifies CASSHLLVGKDTQYF.

This clonotype was detected a few times. The chain couples TRBV20-1 to TRBJ2-7, with 12 bases identical to TRBD2. Germline values: CDR1 DFQATT, CDR2 SNEGSKA (reference sequence). This CDR3 comprises 16 residues. V shed 0 bases and J 2 bases; nucleotides not matched to a gene: 5. CDR3 residues: CSARDRRTSGTYEQYF. The CDR3 nucleotides read TGCAGTGCTAGAGATCGTCGGACTAGCGGGACCTACGAGCAGTACTTC.

The genes are TRBV10-3 and TRBJ1-1; TRBD1 agrees at 8 bases. CDR1 is ENHRY, CDR2 SYGVKD, per germline. Trimming took 6 bases from V and 2 from J; bases not matched to a gene: 5. CDR3 size: 14 residues. The CDR3 protein is CAISFGQGNTEAFF. CDR3 DNA sequence: TGTGCCATCAGCTTCGGACAGGGAAACACTGAAGCTTTCTTT.

This clonotype has at least ten counts. The V and J genes are TRBV10-3 and TRBJ1-1, with a tentative D call TRBD1 (6 bases). The germline V gene has CDR1 ENHRY and CDR2 SYGVKD. V lost 3 bases and J lost 1, with 9 bases in between. The CDR3 is made up of 14 amino acids. The CDR3 sequence: CAISEGGANTEAFF. The CDR3 nucleotides are TGTGCCATCAGTGAAGGGGGAGCGAACACTGAAGCTTTCTTT.

The chain joins TRBV9 to TRBJ2-1, with 9 bases lining up with TRBD2. Germline lookup yields CDR1 SGDLS and CDR2 YYNGEE. The V and J ends lost 3 bases and 9 bases, in that order; junction bases with no gene match: 7. The CDR3 is 14 residues long. The CDR3 sequence is CASSGAGGPFEQFF. CDR3 sequence (DNA): TGTGCCAGCAGCGGTGCGGGAGGGCCGTTTGAGCAGTTCTTC.

To note about this clonotype: A junction boundary mismatches the germline segment, possibly from a read error. The rearrangement uses TRBV9 and TRBJ2-7; 12 nucleotides agree with TRBD2. Germline assignment: CDR1 SGDLS and CDR2 YYNGEE. The CDR3 spans 16 residues. The CDR3 is CAGSASGRAPSYEQYF. As DNA, the CDR3 is TGTGCCGGCAGCGCTAGCGGGAGGGCCCCTTCCTACGAGCAGTACTTC.

The CDR3 protein is CASSVAGQGMPQHF. The CDR3 DNA sequence: TGTGCCAGCAGCGTAGCGGGACAGGGGATGCCCCAGCATTTT. The rearrangement uses TRBV9 and TRBJ1-5; 10 nucleotides line up with TRBD1. Per germline, CDR1 SGDLS and CDR2 YYNGEE. Trimming took 0 bases from V and 9 from J; bases not matched to a gene: 3. This CDR3 is 14 amino acids long. Full variable domain (rest looked up from reference TRBV9 and TRBJ1-5): DSGVTQTPKHLITATGQRVTLRCSPRSGDLSVYWYQQSLDQGLQFLIQYYNGEERAKGNILERFSAQQFPDLHSELNLSSLELGDSALYFCASSVAGQGMPQHFGDGTRLSIL.

This chain links TRBV19 with TRBJ2-7; 9 bases line up with TRBD1. The V gene end was trimmed by 5 bases and the J gene end by 2 bases; junction bases not matched to a gene: 7. The germline V gene encodes CDR1 LNHDA and CDR2 SQIVND (reference sequence). The CDR3 totals 15 residues. The CDR3 spells CASSPRTGEAYEQYF. For the CDR3, the DNA is TGTGCCAGTAGTCCTAGGACAGGGGAAGCCTACGAGCAGTACTTC.

A word on this clonotype: This may stem from a read error, because a much larger clone lies one nucleotide away. J is TRBJ2-4 and V is TRBV6-5; D may be TRBD2 (5 bases). Germline loops: CDR1 MNHEY, CDR2 SVGAGI. CDR3 length: 13 amino acids. V was clipped by 4 bases and J by 1 base, with 5 bases between them. The CDR3 DNA sequence: TGTGCCAGCAGTTTAGCGGCCAAAAACATTCAGTACTTC. Protein product: CASSLAAKNIQYF.

This clonotype was counted between two and nine times. The V gene is TRBV7-3, the J gene TRBJ2-1, with 7 bases matching TRBD1. The germline gives CDR1 SGHTA, CDR2 FQGTGA. The ends lost 4 bases at V and 13 bases at J; junction bases unmatched: 10. The CDR3 extends over 13 amino acids. For the CDR3, the DNA is TGTGCCAGCAGCTCCGGGACAGCAAGCCTACAGTTCTTC. Its protein product is CASSSGTASLQFF.

This clonotype occurred once. This chain uses TRBV19 with TRBJ2-1, with 13 bases that match TRBD2. The germline CDR1 and CDR2 sequences are LNHDA and SQIVND (reference sequence). V shed 3 bases, J shed 8 bases, and the junction held 13 bases outside the gene matches. This CDR3 is built from 18 residues. CDR3 in amino acids: CASSIEVTSGRATDEQFF. The CDR3, as DNA: TGTGCCAGTAGTATCGAGGTTACTAGCGGGAGGGCCACGGATGAGCAGTTCTTC.

The chain joins TRBV20-1 to TRBJ2-7; the match to TRBD2 covers 11 bases. With V trimmed by 0 bases and J by 4 bases, 2 bases remained unmatched. The length of the CDR3 is 14 residues. Germline V CDR1 and CDR2: DFQATT, SNEGSKA (reference sequence). The CDR3 coding sequence is TGCAGTGCTAGAGAAGCTAGCGGGAGGTACGAGCAGTACTTC. It translates to CSAREASGRYEQYF.

This clonotype is a singleton in its sample. The junction and the germline gene differ at one end; a read error may be behind it. This chain connects TRBV4-1 to TRBJ1-2, with 9 bases identical to TRBD1. Germline-derived CDR1 and CDR2 are MGHRA and YSYEKL. The CDR3 consists of 15 residues. In nucleotides, the CDR3 is TGCGCCAGCGGCCAAGAAGTACAGGGGGCGCTTGGCTACACCTTC. Translation gives CASGQEVQGALGYTF.

The chain joins TRBV28 to TRBJ2-7, with TRBD2 identical over 7 bases. V was clipped by 5 bases and J by 0 bases; unmatched bases: 16. This CDR3 has 18 amino acids. CDR1 is MDHEN, CDR2 SYDVKM, per germline. CDR3 nucleotides: TGTGCCAGCAGTGCACGCCTGACTAGCCTTACAAGCTCCTACGAGCAGTACTTC. This sequence encodes CASSARLTSLTSSYEQYF. Combining the CDR3 with reference TRBV28 and TRBJ2-7 gives the whole variable domain DVKVTQSSRYLVKRTGEKVFLECVQDMDHENMFWYRQDPGLGLRLIYFSYDVKMKEKGDIPEGYSVSREKKERFSLILESASTNQTSMYLCASSARLTSLTSSYEQYFGPGTRLTVT.

The chain carries TRBV15 and TRBJ1-5; D gene unclear. The V gene's germline CDR1 is LNHNV and CDR2 YYDKDF (reference sequence). V shed 9 bases and J shed 5 bases, with 14 bases lying between them. CDR3 size: 13 residues. The CDR3 is CATRPKGDQPQHF. The CDR3 bases are TGTGCCACGCGACCCAAGGGAGATCAGCCCCAGCATTTT.

At least ten counts were recorded for this clonotype. The rearrangement links TRBV6-1 to TRBJ1-2; D ambiguous. CDR3 length equals 14 residues. Germline CDR1 is MNHNS and CDR2 is SASEGT. Between the trimmed V and J ends, which lost 3 bases and 4 bases, there was a span of 12 bases. Written as DNA, the CDR3 is TGTGCCAGCAGTGACCGGCGAGGGATCTATGGCTACACCTTC. It yields the protein CASSDRRGIYGYTF.

This clonotype was observed many times. The chain links TRBV6-2 or TRBV6-3 to TRBJ2-7; TRBD2 aligns across 8 bases. The length of the CDR3 is 15 residues. Trimming cost V 5 bases and J 0 bases; bases outside gene matches: 6. Germline loops: CDR1 MNHEY, CDR2 SVGEGT. CDR3 in DNA: TGTGCCAGCAGTGTACTAGCGGCCCACTCCTACGAGCAGTACTTC. This sequence encodes CASSVLAAHSYEQYF.

This clonotype showed up many times. The chain joins TRBV12-5 to TRBJ2-3, with D uncertain. Trimming cost V 5 bases and J 0 bases, with 15 bases left between them. This CDR3 is 16 amino acids long. Per the germline V gene, CDR1 is LGHNT and CDR2 is FRNRAP. CDR3 DNA sequence: TGTGCTAGTGGTAAAGCTAAGGTGGCGAGCACAGATACGCAGTATTTT. It specifies CASGKAKVASTDTQYF.

The CDR3 sequence: CASRPRQGLQETQYF. The CDR3 coding sequence is TGCGCCAGCAGACCCCGACAGGGCCTCCAAGAGACCCAGTACTTC. V usage is TRBV5-1 and J usage is TRBJ2-5; 7 bases agree with TRBD1. This CDR3 region has 15 residues. After removal of 5 bases from V and 1 base from J, the junction contained 8 bases not matched to a gene. Per germline, CDR1 SGHRS and CDR2 YFSETQ. Drawing the rest from reference TRBV5-1 and TRBJ2-5, the complete variable domain is KAGVTQTPRYLIKTRGQQVTLSCSPISGHRSVSWYQQTPGQGLQFLFEYFSETQRNKGNFPGRFSGRQFSNSRSEMNVSTLELGDSALYLCASRPRQGLQETQYFGPGTRLLVL.

This clonotype was seen a handful of times. The chain employs TRBV6-1 and TRBJ1-2, with 7 bases identical to TRBD1. The length of the CDR3 is 15 residues. With V trimmed by 1 base and J by 4 bases, 6 bases remained unmatched. Germline CDR1 and CDR2: MNHNS and SASEGT. The CDR3 DNA sequence: TGTGCCAGCAGTGAAGGGAGGGGGCCCTCCTATGGCTACACCTTC. Protein: CASSEGRGPSYGYTF.